These T cell receptor beta chains were read from a single sample in a study of T cell responses to AZD1222 COVID-19 vaccine. Assay: immunoSEQ multiplex PCR; the TCRdb copy retains only in-frame clones and omits some. The repertoire holds about 130,000 clones, with about nine tenths as singletons. The input for sequencing was peripheral blood, taken on day 0 of AZD1222 vaccination. These receptors came from an adult in good health. Both conserved end residues are part of each CDR3. The D gene is left open where the match is weak. The listing skips clone size in some rows; elsewhere it reads once, few, many or a size class.

>TRBD1|TRBJ2-7|TRBV28|.
TGTGCCAGCAGCACATACCAGGGGGCCGAGCAGTACTTC
CASSTYQGAEQYF
>.|TRBJ2-2|TRBV11-2|.
TGTGCCAGCAGCTTAGACAGGGGAAACATTCAGCTGTTTTTT
CASSLDRGNIQLFF
>.|TRBJ1-1|TRBV5-1|.
TGCGCCAGCAGCTTGTTGGACAGTAACACTGAAGCTTTCTTT
CASSLLDSNTEAFF
>TRBD2|TRBJ2-1|TRBV12-5|.
TGTGCTAGTGGTTCCCCCGCCCCGCTAGCGGGGGGGCGCGACAATGAGCAGTTCTTC
CASGSPAPLAGGRDNEQFF
>TRBD1|TRBJ2-7|TRBV13|.
TGTGCCAGCAGCCGGGGACAGGGGATGGTCGAGCAGTACTTC
CASSRGQGMVEQYF
>.|TRBJ1-4|TRBV5-6|.
TGTGCCAGCAGCTTGGGGATGTTGGGAACAACTAATGAAAAACTGTTTTTT
CASSLGMLGTTNEKLFF
>.|TRBJ2-1|TRBV6-5|.
TGTGCCAGCAGTTACTCTGGGCATAGGAATGAGCAGTTCTTC
CASSYSGHRNEQFF
>.|TRBJ1-1|TRBV4-3|.
TGCGCCAGCAGCAGTCTCTCACAGACTGAAGCTTTCTTT
CASSSLSQTEAFF
>TRBD1|TRBJ1-4|TRBV7-3|once
TGTGCCAGCAGCACTCAACCGGGACAGGGGGGCCGCGGGTATGAAAAACTGTTTTTT
CASSTQPGQGGRGYEKLFF
>.|TRBJ2-7|TRBV20-1|.
TGCAGTGCTAGTCCCTCCCTCTCTTTCTACGAGCAGTACTTC
CSASPSLSFYEQYF
>.|TRBJ1-3|TRBV13|.
TGTGCCAGCAGCTTAGGCCGGTTGGGAAACACCATATATTTT
CASSLGRLGNTIYF
>.|TRBJ1-4|TRBV5-6|once
TGTGCCAGCAGCTCAACAACTAATGAAAAACTGTTTTTT
CASSSTTNEKLFF
>.|TRBJ1-5|TRBV19|.
TGTGCCAGTACCTCACAGGGCAATCAGCCCCAGCATTTT
CASTSQGNQPQHF
>TRBD1|TRBJ2-3|TRBV6-5|.
TGTGCCAGCAGTTGGGAAGAGGGGGCGGGAGATACGCAGTATTTT
CASSWEEGAGDTQYF
>TRBD1|TRBJ2-2|TRBV14|.
TGTGCCAGCAGCCTTAGAGGACAGGGGGCATACGGGGAGCTGTTTTTT
CASSLRGQGAYGELFF
>.|TRBJ2-5|TRBV10-3|.
TGTGCCATCAGTGACCCGGGGCTGGAAGGAGAGACCCAGTACTTC
CAISDPGLEGETQYF
>TRBD1|TRBJ2-7|TRBV28|once
TGTGCCAGCACCGTTGGGACAGGATCAAACTACGAGCAGTACTTC
CASTVGTGSNYEQYF
>.|TRBJ1-1|TRBV7-9|.
TGTGCCAGCAGGCTTACATGGACTGAAGCTTTCTTT
CASRLTWTEAFF
>.|TRBJ1-3|TRBV7-3|.
TGTGCCAGCAGCTTCGGGTTCGGAAACACCATATATTTT
CASSFGFGNTIYF
>.|TRBJ1-5|TRBV6-5|.
TGTGCCAGCAGTTGGGGGAGCAATCAGCCCCAGCATTTT
CASSWGSNQPQHF
>TRBD2|TRBJ2-7|TRBV3-1/TRBV3-2|once
TGTGCCAGCAGCCAAGGGCTAGCGGGGGACACCTACGAGCAGTACTTC
CASSQGLAGDTYEQYF
>.|TRBJ1-6|TRBV27|.
TGTGCCAGCAGTCCCAGGGGCCCGGCGTATAATTCACCCCTCCACTTT
CASSPRGPAYNSPLHF
>TRBD1|TRBJ1-1|TRBV6-5|.
TGTGCCAGTAATCAGGGGGCGGTGAACACTGAAGCTTTCTTT
CASNQGAVNTEAFF
>TRBD1|TRBJ2-1|TRBV20-1|.
TGCAGTGCTAGTAGGACAGGGGATTCCAATGAGCAGTTCTTC
CSASRTGDSNEQFF
>.|TRBJ2-1|TRBV27|.
TGTGCCAGCAGATTTTCGGGAAGCTCCTACAATGAGCAGTTCTTC
CASRFSGSSYNEQFF
>.|TRBJ2-3|TRBV4-3|.
TGCGCCAGCAGCCAAGATATATGGGGTATTAGCGGCCCCAACACAGATACGCAGTATTTT
CASSQDIWGISGPNTDTQYF
>.|TRBJ1-2|TRBV7-2|.
TGTGCCAGCAGCTTAGTGAGGGATTATGGCTACACCTTC
CASSLVRDYGYTF
>.|TRBJ1-5|TRBV28|.
TGTGCCAGCAGCTGGACACCGTCGGAGGGTCAGCCCCAGCATTTT
CASSWTPSEGQPQHF
>TRBD2|TRBJ2-5|TRBV7-8|.
TGTGCCAGCAGCTTAATCTCTAGCGGGGGGGCTTTACTTGAGACCCAGTACTTC
CASSLISSGGALLETQYF
>TRBD1|TRBJ1-2|TRBV7-8|.
TGTGCCAGCAGCCCGACAGGGGGATTCGATGGCTACACCTTC
CASSPTGGFDGYTF
>.|TRBJ1-1|TRBV25-1|.
TGTGCCAGCACACCGCTGGCGACAGCCGCTGAAGCTTTCTTT
CASTPLATAAEAFF
>.|TRBJ2-1|TRBV18|.
TGTGCCAGCTCACCAGGGTTTACTGAGCAGTTCTTC
CASSPGFTEQFF
>.|TRBJ2-3|TRBV6-5|once
TGTGCCAGCAGTATGGTCTACACAGATACGCAGTATTTT
CASSMVYTDTQYF
>TRBD1|TRBJ1-1|TRBV18|.
TGTGCCAGCTCACCAGACAGGGGCTCTGAAGCTTTCTTT
CASSPDRGSEAFF
>.|TRBJ1-6|TRBV7-3|.
TGTGCCAGCAGCAGGGGAGACACTAATTCACCCCTCCACTTT
CASSRGDTNSPLHF
>TRBD1|TRBJ2-1|TRBV24-1|.
TGTGCCACCAGTGACCCGGGGGACAGGAGACTAGAGCAGTTCTTC
CATSDPGDRRLEQFF
>.|TRBJ1-2|TRBV10-3|.
TGTGCCATCAGTGAGGATTTGTGGTCCCGGCAGGATGGCTACACCTTC
CAISEDLWSRQDGYTF
>.|TRBJ1-1|TRBV6-1|.
TGTGCCAGCAGTGAAGTGACGGGGCGGGCTGAAGCTTTCTTT
CASSEVTGRAEAFF
>.|TRBJ1-5|TRBV2|.
TGTGCCAGCAGGGTCGAGGGCAATCAGCCCCAGCATTTT
CASRVEGNQPQHF
>.|TRBJ2-5|TRBV7-2|.
TGTGCCAGCAGCTTTGGAGGGGTGTCAGAGACCCAGTACTTC
CASSFGGVSETQYF
>.|TRBJ1-1|TRBV6-5|.
TGTGCCAGCAGTATACGGACGAACACTGAAGCTTTCTTT
CASSIRTNTEAFF
>.|TRBJ1-4|TRBV5-1|once
TGCGCCAGCTCAGAGGGGGAAAAACTGTTTTTT
CASSEGEKLFF
>TRBD1|TRBJ2-5|TRBV5-6|.
TGTGCCAGCAGCTTGTCGGGACAGGGGTCCGAGACCCAGTACTTC
CASSLSGQGSETQYF
>.|TRBJ2-2|TRBV30|.
TGTGCCTGGAGAGAAGGACCTGTCACCGGGGAGCTGTTTTTT
CAWREGPVTGELFF
>.|TRBJ2-7|TRBV21-1|.
TGTGCCAGCAGCAAAGGACAGGTAACCTACGAGCAGTACTTC
CASSKGQVTYEQYF
>.|TRBJ2-7|TRBV19|.
TGTGCCAGTAGCGTCAGGGTCCCCTACGAGCAGTACTTC
CASSVRVPYEQYF
>.|TRBJ2-7|TRBV18|.
TGTGCCAGCTCACCTGACACGGGAGTGAACTACGAGCAGTACTTC
CASSPDTGVNYEQYF
>.|TRBJ2-2|TRBV11-2|few
TGTGCCAGCAGAATCGATGGGAGACCCGGGGAGCTGTTTTTT
CASRIDGRPGELFF
>TRBD1|TRBJ1-4|TRBV3-1/TRBV3-2|.
TGTGCCAGCAGCCAAGATTCCCCGGGACAGGCGATAAATGAAAAACTGTTTTTT
CASSQDSPGQAINEKLFF
>.|TRBJ1-5|TRBV18|.
TGTGCCAGCTCGCTTCAGGGAGGGCAGCAGCCCCAGCATTTT
CASSLQGGQQPQHF
>TRBD2|TRBJ2-4|TRBV10-1|.
TGCGCCAGCAGTGAGTCCCGACTAGCGGGAGCCAAAAACATTCAGTACTTC
CASSESRLAGAKNIQYF
>.|TRBJ2-2|TRBV9|.
TGTGCCAGCAGCGTAATACCAAACAGGGAGCTGTTTTTT
CASSVIPNRELFF
>TRBD1|TRBJ1-2|TRBV27|.
TGTGCCAGCAGTATCGGACAGGGGGGATTCCCCAATGGCTACACCTTC
CASSIGQGGFPNGYTF
>TRBD1|TRBJ2-1|TRBV7-7|once
TGTGCTAGCAGTCTTACAGGGGTAAATGAGCAGTTCTTC
CASSLTGVNEQFF
>.|TRBJ1-5|TRBV28|.
TGTGCCAGCCCCTATGAGGGGGTACGGCCCCAGCATTTT
CASPYEGVRPQHF